Below are 5 T cell receptor beta chains sequenced from a single sample in a study of blood T cells in healthy people across ages. The authors ran a second PCR of 7 to 11 cycles using a sample-barcoded 5' primer and a J-beta primer mix. Each CDR3 protein gets one entry after TCRdb re-called the 5' RACE reads with MiXCR. The table includes around 1,100,000 distinct CDR3 sequences, under 40% detected once. Specimen: blood. These receptors were taken from a man younger than 30 in good health.

The chain recombines TRBV10-3 with TRBJ1-1; a possible D gene is TRBD1 (5 bases). V lost 0 bases to trimming and J lost 11 bases, with 16 bases between them. The CDR3 sequence is 14 residues long. Germline-derived CDR1 and CDR2 are ENHRY and SYGVKD. In DNA form, the CDR3 reads TGTGCCATCAGTGAGTCGATCGGGCAGGGACCGGCTTTCTTT. Encoded protein: CAISESIGQGPAFF.

Only a few counts were recorded for this clonotype. The V gene is TRBV7-9, the J gene TRBJ1-2; possibly TRBD1 for D (5 bases). The CDR3 is 15 residues long. The V end was cut by 5 bases, the J end by 0 bases, with 13 bases between. In germline, CDR1 is SEHNR, CDR2 FQNEAQ (reference sequence). The CDR3 loop is CASSNSGTPNYGYTF. In nucleotides, the CDR3 is TGTGCCAGCAGCAACTCCGGGACTCCTAACTATGGCTACACCTTC.

About this clonotype: This clone may be a read error of a much larger clone one base away. This rearrangement joins TRBV4-2 to TRBJ2-3; no firm D call. From germline, CDR1 is LGHNA and CDR2 YNFKEQ. The CDR3 sequence is 14 residues long. In DNA, the CDR3 is TGTGCCAGCAGCCAACGTAATTCGGCAGATACGCAGGATTTT. This translates into CASSQRNSADTQDF.

V is TRBV5-1 and J is TRBJ2-2; D uncertain. V shed 1 base and J shed 6 bases, with 16 bases lying between them. This CDR3 is built from 16 residues. Germline V gene data show CDR1 as SGHRS and CDR2 as YFSETQ. CDR3 sequence: CASSLSARSDPGELFF. CDR3 in DNA: TGCGCCAGCAGCTTGTCGGCCAGGTCTGATCCCGGGGAGCTGTTTTTT.

CDR3 DNA: TGTGCCAGCAGCCAAGGCGGGACAGCTGATACCCTTAGCAATCAGCCCCAGCATTTT. Its translation is CASSQGGTADTLSNQPQHF. The rearrangement uses TRBV4-2 and TRBJ1-5, with 7 positions matching TRBD1. Germline V gene data show CDR1 as LGHNA and CDR2 as YNFKEQ. V lost 1 base and J lost 0; bases outside the gene matches: 12. This CDR3 contains 19 residues.